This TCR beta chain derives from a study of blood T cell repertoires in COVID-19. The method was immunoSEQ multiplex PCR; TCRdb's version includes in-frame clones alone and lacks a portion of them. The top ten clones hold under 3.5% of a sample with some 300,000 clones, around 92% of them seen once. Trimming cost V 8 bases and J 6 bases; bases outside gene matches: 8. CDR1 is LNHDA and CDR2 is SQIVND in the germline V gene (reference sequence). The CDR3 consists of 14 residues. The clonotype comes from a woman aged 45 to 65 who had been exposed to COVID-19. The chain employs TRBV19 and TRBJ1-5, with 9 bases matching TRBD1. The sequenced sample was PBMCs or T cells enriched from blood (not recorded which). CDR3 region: CASHNDRGGQPQHF. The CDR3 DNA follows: TGTGCCAGTCACAACGACAGGGGGGGTCAGCCCCAGCATTTT.